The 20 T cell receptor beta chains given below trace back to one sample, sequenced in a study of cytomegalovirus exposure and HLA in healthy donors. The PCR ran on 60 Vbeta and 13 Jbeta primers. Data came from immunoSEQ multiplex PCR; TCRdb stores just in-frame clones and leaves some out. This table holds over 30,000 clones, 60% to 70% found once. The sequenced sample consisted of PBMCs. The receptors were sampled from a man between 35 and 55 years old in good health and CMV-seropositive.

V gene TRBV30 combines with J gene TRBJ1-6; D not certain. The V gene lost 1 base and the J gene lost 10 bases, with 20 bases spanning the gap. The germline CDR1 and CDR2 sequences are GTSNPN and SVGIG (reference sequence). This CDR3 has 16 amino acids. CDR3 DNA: TGTGCCTGGAGTGACCCCCGGCCTCAGAGGAACTCACCCCTCCACTTT. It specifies CAWSDPRPQRNSPLHF.

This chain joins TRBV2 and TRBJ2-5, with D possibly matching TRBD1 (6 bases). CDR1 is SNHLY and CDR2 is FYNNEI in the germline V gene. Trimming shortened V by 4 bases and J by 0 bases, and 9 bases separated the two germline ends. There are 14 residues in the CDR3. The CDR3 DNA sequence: TGTGCCAGCAGTGGAAGGGGGTACCAAGAGACCCAGTACTTC. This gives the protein CASSGRGYQETQYF. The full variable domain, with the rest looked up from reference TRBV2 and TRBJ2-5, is EPEVTQTPSHQVTQMGQEVILRCVPISNHLYFYWYRQILGQKVEFLVSFYNNEISEKSEIFDDQFSVERPDGSNFTLKIRSTKLEDSAMYFCASSGRGYQETQYFGPGTRLLVL.

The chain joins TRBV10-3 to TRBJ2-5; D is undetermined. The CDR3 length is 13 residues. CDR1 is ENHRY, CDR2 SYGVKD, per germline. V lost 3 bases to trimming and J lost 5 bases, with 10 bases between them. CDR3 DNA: TGTGCCATCAGTGACGGGTCTTGGGAGACCCAGTACTTC. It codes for CAISDGSWETQYF.

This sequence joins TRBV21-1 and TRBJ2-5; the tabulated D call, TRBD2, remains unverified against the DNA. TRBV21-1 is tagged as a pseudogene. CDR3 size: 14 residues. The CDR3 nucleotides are TGTGCCAGCAGCAAAGTCGGGGGTGGGTGGTACCAGTACTTC. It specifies CASSKVGGGWYQYF.

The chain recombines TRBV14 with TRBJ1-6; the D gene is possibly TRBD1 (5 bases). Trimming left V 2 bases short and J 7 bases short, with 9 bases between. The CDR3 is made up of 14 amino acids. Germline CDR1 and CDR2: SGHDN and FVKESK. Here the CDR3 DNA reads TGTGCCAGCAGCCAAAGGACAAGAAATTCACCCCTCCACTTT. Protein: CASSQRTRNSPLHF.

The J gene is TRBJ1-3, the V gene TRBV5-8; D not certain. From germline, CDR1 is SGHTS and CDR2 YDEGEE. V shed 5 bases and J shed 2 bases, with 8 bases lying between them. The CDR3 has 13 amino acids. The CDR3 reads CASRPRTGNTIYF. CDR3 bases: TGTGCCAGCAGGCCCAGGACTGGAAACACCATATATTTT.

The CDR3 DNA is TGTGCCAGCAGTGGAGCGCTCTACGAGCAGTACTTC. It yields the protein CASSGALYEQYF. The chain combines TRBV2 with TRBJ2-5; no firm D call. The DNA end is more similar to TRBJ2-7, so the J call may be wrong. Germline CDR1 is SNHLY and CDR2 is FYNNEI. This CDR3 has 12 residues.

The CDR3 sequence is CASRTGTGSEQYF. The CDR3, as DNA: TGTGCCAGCAGAACCGGGACAGGGTCCGAGCAGTACTTC. The J gene is TRBJ2-7, the V gene TRBV6-6, with TRBD1 matching over 9 bases. The germline V gene has CDR1 MNHNY and CDR2 SVGAGI (reference sequence). This CDR3 comprises 13 residues. Trimming cost V 6 bases and J 6 bases; bases outside gene matches: 6.

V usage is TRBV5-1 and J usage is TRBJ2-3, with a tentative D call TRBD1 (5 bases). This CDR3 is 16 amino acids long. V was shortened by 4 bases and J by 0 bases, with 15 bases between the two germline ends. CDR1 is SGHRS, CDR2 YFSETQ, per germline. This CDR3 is CASSPVLSGSTDTQYF. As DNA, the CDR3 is TGCGCCAGCAGCCCCGTCTTGTCAGGGAGCACAGATACGCAGTATTTT.

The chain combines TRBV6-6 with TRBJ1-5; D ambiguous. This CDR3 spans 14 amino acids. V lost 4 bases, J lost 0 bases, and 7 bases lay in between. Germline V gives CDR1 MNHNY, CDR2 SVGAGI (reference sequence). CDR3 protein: CASSSLYSNQPQHF. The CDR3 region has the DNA TGTGCCAGCAGTTCACTCTATAGCAATCAGCCCCAGCATTTT.

In DNA form, the CDR3 reads TGCGCCAGCAGCTTGTCCGGGGGGGGTACGAACACCGGGGAGCTGTTTTTT. Translated, it gives CASSLSGGGTNTGELFF. The V and J genes are TRBV5-1 and TRBJ2-2; 8 nucleotides agree with TRBD2. Germline lookup yields CDR1 SGHRS and CDR2 YFSETQ. There are 17 residues in the CDR3. V shed 1 base and J 0 bases; nucleotides not matched to a gene: 5.

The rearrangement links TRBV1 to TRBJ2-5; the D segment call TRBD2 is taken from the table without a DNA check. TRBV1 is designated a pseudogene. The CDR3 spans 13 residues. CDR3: CTSSEGRGETQYF. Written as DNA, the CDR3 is TGCACCAGCAGCGAGGGCCGCGGAGAGACCCAGTACTTC.

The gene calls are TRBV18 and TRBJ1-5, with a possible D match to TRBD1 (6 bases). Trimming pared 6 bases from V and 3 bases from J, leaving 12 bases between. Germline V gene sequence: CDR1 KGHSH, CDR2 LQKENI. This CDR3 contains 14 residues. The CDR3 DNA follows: TGTGCCAGCTCCGTACAGGGACCCAATCAGCCCCAGCATTTT. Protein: CASSVQGPNQPQHF.

CDR3 nucleotides: TGTGCCAGCAGCCCCGGGGGGCGGGGGGCGGCAGATACGCAGTATTTT. As protein: CASSPGGRGAADTQYF. V and J are TRBV11-2 and TRBJ2-3; 8 nucleotides align to TRBD2. The germline V gene has CDR1 SGHAT and CDR2 FQNNGV. The ends lost 5 bases at V and 4 bases at J; junction bases unmatched: 11. The CDR3 contains 16 residues.

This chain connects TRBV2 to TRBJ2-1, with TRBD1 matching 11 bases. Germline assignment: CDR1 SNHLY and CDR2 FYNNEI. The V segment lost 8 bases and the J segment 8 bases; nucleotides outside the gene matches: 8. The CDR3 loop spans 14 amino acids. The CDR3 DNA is TGTGCCAGCCGAAGGGACAGGGGGATCGATGAGCAGTTCTTC. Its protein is CASRRDRGIDEQFF.

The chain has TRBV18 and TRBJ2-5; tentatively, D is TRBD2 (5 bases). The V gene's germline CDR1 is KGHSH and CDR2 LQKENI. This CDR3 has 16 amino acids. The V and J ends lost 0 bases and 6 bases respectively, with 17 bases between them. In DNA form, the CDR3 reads TGTGCCAGCTCACCACCACTAGGAGGCCCCCTCCAGACCCAGTACTTC. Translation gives CASSPPLGGPLQTQYF.

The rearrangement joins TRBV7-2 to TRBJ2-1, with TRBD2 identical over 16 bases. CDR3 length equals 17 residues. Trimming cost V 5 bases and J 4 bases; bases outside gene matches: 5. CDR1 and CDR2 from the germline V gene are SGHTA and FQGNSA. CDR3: CASSTGTSGGAYNEQFF. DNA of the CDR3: TGTGCCAGCAGCACCGGGACTAGCGGGGGGGCATACAATGAGCAGTTCTTC.

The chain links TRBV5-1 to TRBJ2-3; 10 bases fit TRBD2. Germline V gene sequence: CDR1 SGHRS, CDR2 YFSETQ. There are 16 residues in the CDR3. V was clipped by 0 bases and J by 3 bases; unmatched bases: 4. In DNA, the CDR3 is TGCGCCAGCAGCTTGGTCGCTAGCGGGGGAACAGATACGCAGTATTTT. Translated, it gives CASSLVASGGTDTQYF.

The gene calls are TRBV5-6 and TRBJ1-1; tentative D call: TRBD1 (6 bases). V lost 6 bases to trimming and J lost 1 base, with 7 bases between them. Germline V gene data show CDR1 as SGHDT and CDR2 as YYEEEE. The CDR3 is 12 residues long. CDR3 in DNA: TGTGCCAGCACCAGGGGGAACACTGAAGCTTTCTTT. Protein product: CASTRGNTEAFF.

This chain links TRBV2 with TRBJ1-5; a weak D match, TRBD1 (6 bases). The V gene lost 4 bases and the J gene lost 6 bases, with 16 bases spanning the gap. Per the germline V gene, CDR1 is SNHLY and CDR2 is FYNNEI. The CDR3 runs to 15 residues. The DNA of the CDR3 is TGTGCCAGCAGTGGCCGGGGGGCGGGTTTTCAGCCCCAGCATTTT. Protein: CASSGRGAGFQPQHF.